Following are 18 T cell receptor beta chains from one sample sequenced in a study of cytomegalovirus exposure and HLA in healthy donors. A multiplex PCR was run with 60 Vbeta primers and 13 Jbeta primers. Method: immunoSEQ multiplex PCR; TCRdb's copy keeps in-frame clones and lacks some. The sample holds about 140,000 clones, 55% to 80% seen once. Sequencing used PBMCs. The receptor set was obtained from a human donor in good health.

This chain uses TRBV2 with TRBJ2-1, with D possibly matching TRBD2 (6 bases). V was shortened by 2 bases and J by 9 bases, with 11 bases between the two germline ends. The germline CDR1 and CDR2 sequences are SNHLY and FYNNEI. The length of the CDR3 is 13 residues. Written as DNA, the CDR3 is TGTGCCAGCAGTGAAATAGGAGCGGGTGAGCAGTTCTTC. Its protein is CASSEIGAGEQFF.

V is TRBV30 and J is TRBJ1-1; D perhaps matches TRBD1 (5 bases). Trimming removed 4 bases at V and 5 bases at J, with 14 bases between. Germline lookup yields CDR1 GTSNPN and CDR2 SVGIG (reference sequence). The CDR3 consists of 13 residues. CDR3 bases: TGTGCCTGGACCCGGGGGGTGGGAACTGAAGCTTTCTTT. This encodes CAWTRGVGTEAFF.

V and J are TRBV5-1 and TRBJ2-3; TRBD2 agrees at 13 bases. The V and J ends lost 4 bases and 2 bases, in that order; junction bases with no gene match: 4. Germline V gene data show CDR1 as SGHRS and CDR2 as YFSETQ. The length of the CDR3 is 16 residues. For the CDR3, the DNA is TGCGCCAGCAGCCCAGGACTAGCGGGGGTCACAGATACGCAGTATTTT. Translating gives CASSPGLAGVTDTQYF.

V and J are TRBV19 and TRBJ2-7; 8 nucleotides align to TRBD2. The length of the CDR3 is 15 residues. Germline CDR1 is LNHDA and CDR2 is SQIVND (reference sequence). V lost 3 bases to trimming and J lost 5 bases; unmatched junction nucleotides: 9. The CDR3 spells CASSMGLGLVHEQYF. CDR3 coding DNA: TGTGCCAGTAGTATGGGCCTGGGACTAGTTCACGAGCAGTACTTC.

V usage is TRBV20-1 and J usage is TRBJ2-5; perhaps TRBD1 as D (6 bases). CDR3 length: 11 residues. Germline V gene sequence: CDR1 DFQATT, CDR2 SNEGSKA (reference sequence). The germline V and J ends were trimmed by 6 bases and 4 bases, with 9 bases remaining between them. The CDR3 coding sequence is TGCAGTGCCCAGGGGAGAGAGACCCAGTACTTC. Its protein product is CSAQGRETQYF.

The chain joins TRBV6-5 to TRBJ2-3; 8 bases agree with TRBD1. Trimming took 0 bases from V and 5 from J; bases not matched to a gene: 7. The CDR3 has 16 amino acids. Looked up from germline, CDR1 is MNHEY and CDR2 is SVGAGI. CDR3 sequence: CASSYSTGTGLDTQYF. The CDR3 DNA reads TGTGCCAGCAGTTACTCGACCGGGACAGGATTAGATACGCAGTATTTT.

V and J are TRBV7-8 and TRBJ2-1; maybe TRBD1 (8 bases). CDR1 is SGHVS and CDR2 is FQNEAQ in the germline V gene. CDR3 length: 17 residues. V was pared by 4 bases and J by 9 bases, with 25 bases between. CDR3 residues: CASSSRTGPSGVLEQFF. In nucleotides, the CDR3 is TGTGCCAGCAGCTCCCGGACAGGGCCTAGCGGAGTGCTTGAGCAGTTCTTC. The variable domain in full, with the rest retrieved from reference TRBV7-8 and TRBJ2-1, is GAGVSQSPRYKVAKRGQDVALRCDPISGHVSLFWYQQALGQGPEFLTYFQNEAQLDKSGLPSDRFFAERPEGSVSTLKIQRTQQEDSAVYLCASSSRTGPSGVLEQFFGPGTRLTVL.

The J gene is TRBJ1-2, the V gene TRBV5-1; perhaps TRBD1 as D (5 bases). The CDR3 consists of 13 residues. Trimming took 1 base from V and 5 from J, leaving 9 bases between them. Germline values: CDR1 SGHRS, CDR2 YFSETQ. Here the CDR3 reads CASSLRGDYGYTF. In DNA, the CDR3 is TGCGCCAGCAGCTTGCGGGGGGATTATGGCTACACCTTC.

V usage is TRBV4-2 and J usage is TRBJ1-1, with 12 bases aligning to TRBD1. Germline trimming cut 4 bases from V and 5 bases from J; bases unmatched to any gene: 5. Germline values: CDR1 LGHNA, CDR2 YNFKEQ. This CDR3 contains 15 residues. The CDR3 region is CASSRGQGARTEAFF. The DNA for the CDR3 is TGTGCCAGCAGCCGGGGACAGGGGGCGCGGACTGAAGCTTTCTTT.

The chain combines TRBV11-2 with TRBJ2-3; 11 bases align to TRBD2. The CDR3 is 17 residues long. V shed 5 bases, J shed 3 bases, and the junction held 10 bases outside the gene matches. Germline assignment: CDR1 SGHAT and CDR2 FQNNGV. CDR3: CASSPVYLAGGTDTQYF. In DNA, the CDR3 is TGTGCCAGCAGCCCCGTTTACCTAGCGGGGGGTACAGATACGCAGTATTTT.

CDR3 protein: CASSPMGTQSLGNSPLHF. The CDR3 DNA follows: TGTGCCAGCAGTCCTATGGGGACTCAAAGCCTGGGTAATTCACCCCTCCACTTT. This chain connects TRBV27 to TRBJ1-6; D may be TRBD1 (5 bases). Trimming cost V 5 bases and J 6 bases, with 23 bases left between them. The CDR3 spans 18 residues. Germline loops: CDR1 MNHEY, CDR2 SMNVEV (reference sequence).

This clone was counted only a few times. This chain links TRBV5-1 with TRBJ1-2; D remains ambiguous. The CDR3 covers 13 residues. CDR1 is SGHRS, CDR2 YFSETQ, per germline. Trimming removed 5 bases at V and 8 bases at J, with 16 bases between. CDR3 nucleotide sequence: TGCGCCAGCAGATTCGGCCGGGAGGTGGGCTACACCTTC. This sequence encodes CASRFGREVGYTF.

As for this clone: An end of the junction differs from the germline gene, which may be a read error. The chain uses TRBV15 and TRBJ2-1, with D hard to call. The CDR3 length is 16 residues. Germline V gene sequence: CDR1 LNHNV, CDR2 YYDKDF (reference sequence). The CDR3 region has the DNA TGTGCCACCAGCGGAGAACTATTAAGCTCCTACAATGAGCAGTTCTTC. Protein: CATSGELLSSYNEQFF.

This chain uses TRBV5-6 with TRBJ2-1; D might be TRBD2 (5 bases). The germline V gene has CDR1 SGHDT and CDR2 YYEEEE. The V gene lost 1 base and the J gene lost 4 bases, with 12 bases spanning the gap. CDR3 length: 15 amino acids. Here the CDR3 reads CASSLIRTSYNEQFF. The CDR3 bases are TGTGCCAGCAGCTTGATCCGGACTTCTTACAATGAGCAGTTCTTC.

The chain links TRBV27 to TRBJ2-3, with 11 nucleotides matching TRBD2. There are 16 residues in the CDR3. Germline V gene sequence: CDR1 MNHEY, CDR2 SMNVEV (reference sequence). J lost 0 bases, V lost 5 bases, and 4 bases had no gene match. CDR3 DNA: TGTGCCAGCAGTCCCAGGACTAGCGGGAGCACAGATACGCAGTATTTT. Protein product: CASSPRTSGSTDTQYF.

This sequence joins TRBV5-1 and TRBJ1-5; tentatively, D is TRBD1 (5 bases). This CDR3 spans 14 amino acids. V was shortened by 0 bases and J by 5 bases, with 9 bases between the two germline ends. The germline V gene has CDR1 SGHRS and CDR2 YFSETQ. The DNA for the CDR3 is TGCGCCAGCAGCTTGGCCAGGGAGGATCAGCCCCAGCATTTT. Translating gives CASSLAREDQPQHF.

CDR3 sequence reads: CASSEYLGGTDTQYF. The CDR3 nucleotides are TGTGCCAGCAGTGAATATTTAGGGGGCACAGATACGCAGTATTTT. The chain employs TRBV25-1 and TRBJ2-3, with a weak D call TRBD1 (5 bases). Germline V gives CDR1 MGHDK, CDR2 SYGVNS. The CDR3 is 15 residues long. The V end was cut by 0 bases, the J end by 1 base, with 8 bases between.

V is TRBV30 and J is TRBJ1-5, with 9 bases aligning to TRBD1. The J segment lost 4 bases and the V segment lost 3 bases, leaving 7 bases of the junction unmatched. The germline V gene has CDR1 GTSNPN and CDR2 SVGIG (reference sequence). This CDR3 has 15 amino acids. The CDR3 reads CAWRAGTGMNQPQHF. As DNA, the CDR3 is TGTGCCTGGAGAGCCGGGACAGGGATGAATCAGCCCCAGCATTTT.